This T cell receptor beta chain came from a study of cytomegalovirus exposure and HLA in healthy donors. Study results and caveats: Based on reports, TCR beta sequences accurately predicted HLA-A and HLA-B alleles for most subjects.

The PCR had 60 Vbeta and 13 Jbeta primers. Here immunoSEQ multiplex PCR was the method, and the copy in TCRdb shows in-frame clones only, minus some. The repertoire holds roughly 150,000 clones, with roughly four fifths as singletons. In regard to this clone: The antigen is unknown.

Germline V gene data show CDR1 as MDHEN and CDR2 as SYDVKM. The CDR3 length is 14 residues. The J segment lost 3 bases and the V segment lost 6 bases, leaving 3 bases of the junction unmatched. The sequenced sample was PBMCs. V and J are TRBV28 and TRBJ2-2, with 8 bases matching TRBD1. The clonotype comes from a man aged 18 to 30 in good health and CMV-seronegative. The CDR3 coding sequence is TGTGCCAGCAGACCACAGGGGGACACCGGGGAGCTGTTTTTT. It codes for CASRPQGDTGELFF. The entire variable domain, with the rest obtained from reference TRBV28 and TRBJ2-2, is as follows: DVKVTQSSRYLVKRTGEKVFLECVQDMDHENMFWYRQDPGLGLRLIYFSYDVKMKEKGDIPEGYSVSREKKERFSLILESASTNQTSMYLCASRPQGDTGELFFGEGSRLTVL.